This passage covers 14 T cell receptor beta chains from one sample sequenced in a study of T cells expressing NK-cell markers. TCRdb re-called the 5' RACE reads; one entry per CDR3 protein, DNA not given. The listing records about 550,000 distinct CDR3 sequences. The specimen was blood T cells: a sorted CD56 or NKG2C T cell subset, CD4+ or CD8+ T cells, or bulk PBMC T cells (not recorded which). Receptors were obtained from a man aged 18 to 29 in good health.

CDR3 in amino acids: CSASTRVLRNEQFF. The chain combines TRBV20-1 with TRBJ2-1. The CDR3 totals 14 residues. From germline, CDR1 is DFQATT and CDR2 SNEGSKA (reference sequence).

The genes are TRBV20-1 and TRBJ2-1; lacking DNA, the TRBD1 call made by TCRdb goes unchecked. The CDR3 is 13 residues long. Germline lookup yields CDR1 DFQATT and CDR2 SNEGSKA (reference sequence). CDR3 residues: CSAGTDSYNEQFF.

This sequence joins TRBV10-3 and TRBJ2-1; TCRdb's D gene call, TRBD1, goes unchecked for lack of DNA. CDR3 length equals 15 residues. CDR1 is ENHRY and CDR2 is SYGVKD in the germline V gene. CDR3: CAISEGTGVGDEQFF.

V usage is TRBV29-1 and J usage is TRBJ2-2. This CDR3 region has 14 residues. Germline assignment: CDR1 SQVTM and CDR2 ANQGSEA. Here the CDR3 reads CSVEDYSGTGELFF.

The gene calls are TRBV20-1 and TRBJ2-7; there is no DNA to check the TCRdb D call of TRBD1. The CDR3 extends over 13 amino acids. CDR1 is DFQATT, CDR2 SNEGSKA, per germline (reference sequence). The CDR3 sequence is CSAPGTDTGEQYF.

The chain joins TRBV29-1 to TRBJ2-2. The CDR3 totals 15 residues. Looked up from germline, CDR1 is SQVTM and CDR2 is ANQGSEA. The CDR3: CSVGVLGSNTGELFF.

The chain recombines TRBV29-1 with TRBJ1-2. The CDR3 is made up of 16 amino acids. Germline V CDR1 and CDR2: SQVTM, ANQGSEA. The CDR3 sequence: CSVEEAIRWMDYGYTF.

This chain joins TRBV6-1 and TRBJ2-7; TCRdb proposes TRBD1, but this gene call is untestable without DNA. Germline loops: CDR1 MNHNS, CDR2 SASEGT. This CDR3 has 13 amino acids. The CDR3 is CASSRRDMREQYF.

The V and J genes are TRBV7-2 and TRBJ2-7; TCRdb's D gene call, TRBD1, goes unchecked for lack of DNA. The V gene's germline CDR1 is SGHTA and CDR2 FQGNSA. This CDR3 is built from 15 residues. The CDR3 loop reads CASSPRQGGTYEQYF.

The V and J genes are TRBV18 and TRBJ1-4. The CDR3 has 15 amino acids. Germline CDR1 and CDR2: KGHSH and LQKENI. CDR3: CASSPPNSSGEKLFF. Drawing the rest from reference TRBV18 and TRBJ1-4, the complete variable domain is NAGVMQNPRHLVRRRGQEARLRCSPMKGHSHVYWYRQLPEEGLKFMVYLQKENIIDESGMPKERFSAEFPKEGPSILRIQQVVRGDSAAYFCASSPPNSSGEKLFFGSGTQLSVL.

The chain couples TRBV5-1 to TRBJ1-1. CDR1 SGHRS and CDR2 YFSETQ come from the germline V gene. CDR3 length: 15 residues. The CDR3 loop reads CASSLAGGDNSEAFF.

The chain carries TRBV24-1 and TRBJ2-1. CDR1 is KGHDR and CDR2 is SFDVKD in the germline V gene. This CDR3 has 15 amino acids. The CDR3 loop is CATSDPNYSYNEQFF.

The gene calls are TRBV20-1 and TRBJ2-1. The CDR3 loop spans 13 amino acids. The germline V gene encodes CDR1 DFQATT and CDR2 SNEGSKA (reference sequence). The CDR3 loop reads CSARRANYNEQFF.

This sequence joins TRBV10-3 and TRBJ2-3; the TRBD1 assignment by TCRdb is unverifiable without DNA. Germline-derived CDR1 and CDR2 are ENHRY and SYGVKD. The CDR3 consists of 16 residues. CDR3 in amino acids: CATKGGSNPSTDTQYF.